The following is a TCR beta chain sequence with its context. This entry comes from a study of cytomegalovirus exposure and HLA in healthy donors. Germline lookup yields CDR1 GTSNPN and CDR2 SVGIG (reference sequence). Trimming at V came to 4 bases and at J to 4 bases, leaving 8 bases not matched to a gene. The CDR3 runs to 15 residues. 13 Jbeta primers and 60 Vbeta primers were used for the PCR. Clones were sequenced by immunoSEQ multiplex PCR, and TCRdb holds only the in-frame ones, with some missing. Here the sample table reports 150,000 to 200,000 clones. The chain uses TRBV30 and TRBJ1-2; 11 positions agree with TRBD1. Sequenced sample: PBMCs. The sequence derives from a woman aged 18-29 years in good health and CMV-seropositive. This CDR3 is CAWKGQGGRGYGYTF. The CDR3 DNA is TGTGCCTGGAAGGGACAGGGGGGCAGAGGCTATGGCTACACCTTC.